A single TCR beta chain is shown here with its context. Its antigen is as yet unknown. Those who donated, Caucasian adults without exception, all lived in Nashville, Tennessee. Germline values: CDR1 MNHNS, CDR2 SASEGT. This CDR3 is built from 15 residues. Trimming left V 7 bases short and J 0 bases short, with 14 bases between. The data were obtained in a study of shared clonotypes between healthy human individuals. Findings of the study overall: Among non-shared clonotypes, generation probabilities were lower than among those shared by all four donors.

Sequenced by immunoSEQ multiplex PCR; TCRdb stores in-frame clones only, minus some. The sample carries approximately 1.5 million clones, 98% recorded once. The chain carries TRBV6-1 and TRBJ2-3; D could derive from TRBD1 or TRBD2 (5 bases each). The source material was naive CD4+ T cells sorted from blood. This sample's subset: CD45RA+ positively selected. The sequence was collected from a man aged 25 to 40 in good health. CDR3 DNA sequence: TGTGCCAGCAAAAGGGGCGGGCCTAGCACAGATACGCAGTATTTT. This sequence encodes CASKRGGPSTDTQYF.